These 24 T cell receptor beta chains came from one sample sequenced in a study of post-analysis software for immune sequencing data (dated by TCRdb to about 2015). What the study reported, not specific to this receptor: Patients showed significantly higher frequencies than controls for roughly 5 TRBV segments, among them TRBV5-6, TRBV5-1 and TRBV20-1.

Libraries were made using PCR. TCRdb shows the sequencer as Illumina HiSeq 2500. Unique molecular identifiers were incorporated into TCR beta cDNA libraries to reduce PCR and sequencing biases. The public reads were quality trimmed at Q25 with fastp and then assembled into clones with MiXCR by TCRdb, keeping productive beta chains. All rows with the same CDR3 protein become a single entry with the most common DNA and genes. For this sample there are fewer than 700,000 distinct CDR3 sequences; roughly 46% appear just once. The top ten clones comprise under 2% of the sample. No antigens are known for them. Sequencing was carried out using blood. These receptors were collected from a girl between 10 and 17 years old with multiple sclerosis.

The chain uses TRBV7-6 and TRBJ2-7; D is tentatively TRBD1 or TRBD2 (6 bases each). CDR3 length: 15 amino acids. Germline V gene lookup returns CDR1 SGHVS and CDR2 FNYEAQ. The germline V and J ends were trimmed by 2 bases and 3 bases, with 14 bases remaining between them. CDR3 protein: CASSLTLRDNYEQYF. In DNA form, the CDR3 reads TGTGCCAGCAGCTTAACGCTGCGGGACAACTACGAGCAGTACTTC.

The chain combines TRBV30 with TRBJ1-5; D remains ambiguous. From germline, CDR1 is GTSNPN and CDR2 SVGIG (reference sequence). CDR3 length: 13 amino acids. V gave up 1 base and J gave up 1 base, with 5 bases separating them. The CDR3 DNA reads as TGTGCCTGGAGTGGGACGAGCAATCAGCCCCAGCATTTT. Protein: CAWSGTSNQPQHF.

The chain combines TRBV10-3 with TRBJ2-4; tentative D call: TRBD1 (7 bases). The DNA end is a closer match to TRBJ2-7, so the J assignment may be wrong. This CDR3 spans 15 amino acids. Germline V gene data show CDR1 as ENHRY and CDR2 as SYGVKD. CDR3 sequence reads: CAISYRAGGPNEQYF. The CDR3 bases are TGTGCCATCAGCTACCGGGCAGGGGGGCCCAACGAGCAGTACTTC.

This clonotype has at least ten counts. The V gene is TRBV12-3 or TRBV12-4, the J gene TRBJ1-2; D gene ambiguous. The CDR3 totals 12 residues. Between the trimmed V and J ends, which lost 5 bases and 2 bases, there was a span of 6 bases. CDR3 DNA: TGTGCCAGCAGTCTTGTGAACTATGGCTACACCTTC. This sequence encodes CASSLVNYGYTF.

Concerning this clonotype itself: A read error may account for a junction end that differs from germline. The chain employs TRBV6-6 and TRBJ1-2, with 10 positions matching TRBD1. The length of the CDR3 is 13 residues. Germline V gene lookup returns CDR1 MNHNY and CDR2 SVGAGI (reference sequence). The CDR3 coding sequence is TGTGCCAGCAGGCCGACAGGGGGCGAAGGCTACATCTTC. This codes for CASRPTGGEGYIF.

This clonotype was counted only a few times. The chain is built from TRBV4-1 and TRBJ2-3; D is perhaps TRBD1 or TRBD2 (5 bases each). From germline, CDR1 is MGHRA and CDR2 YSYEKL. The CDR3 spans 16 residues. The V and J ends lost 6 bases and 2 bases respectively, with 18 bases between them. In DNA, the CDR3 is TGCGCCAGCAGTAACACTGGGGGTAGGAACACAGATACGCAGTATTTT. Protein product: CASSNTGGRNTDTQYF.

This rearrangement joins TRBV6-5 to TRBJ2-7; the match to TRBD1 covers 10 bases. The DNA matches TRBJ2-4 better at its end, which makes the J call doubtful. Per germline, CDR1 MNHEY and CDR2 SVGAGI. This CDR3 contains 15 residues. The DNA for the CDR3 is TGTGCCAGCAGTTACTCAAGGACAGGGGGGAACATTCAGTACTTC. It translates to CASSYSRTGGNIQYF.

The chain joins TRBV10-3 to TRBJ2-1; D is unresolved. Germline CDR1 reads ENHRY; CDR2 reads SYGVKD. V was shortened by 8 bases and J by 4 bases, with 12 bases between the two germline ends. This CDR3 comprises 13 residues. CDR3 DNA: TGTGCCATCGCGTGCGCAGAGTACAATGAGCAGTTCTTC. It yields the protein CAIACAEYNEQFF.

The chain uses TRBV2 and TRBJ1-5; D gene unclear. V was pared by 2 bases and J by 9 bases, with 14 bases between. Looked up from germline, CDR1 is SNHLY and CDR2 is FYNNEI. The CDR3 sequence is 14 residues long. This CDR3 is CASSEHGEPGPQHF. The CDR3 region has the DNA TGTGCCAGCAGTGAACACGGGGAGCCCGGGCCCCAGCATTTT.

The rearrangement links TRBV20-1 to TRBJ2-3; TRBD2 aligns across 10 bases. This CDR3 contains 15 residues. V lost 3 bases, J lost 3 bases, and 6 bases stayed unmatched. Germline CDR1 DFQATT, CDR2 SNEGSKA (reference sequence). CDR3 sequence (DNA): TGCAGTGCTAGCCCAAGCGGGGGGGCAACAGATACGCAGTATTTT. Its protein product is CSASPSGGATDTQYF.

In nucleotides, the CDR3 is TGCAGTGCTAGAGATCACCGGGAGGACCAAGAGACCCAGTACTTC. This codes for CSARDHREDQETQYF. The genes are TRBV20-1 and TRBJ2-5, with 7 bases matching TRBD2. This CDR3 region has 15 residues. With V trimmed by 0 bases and J by 0 bases, 4 bases remained unmatched. The V gene's germline CDR1 is DFQATT and CDR2 SNEGSKA (reference sequence).

This clonotype has at least ten counts. V is TRBV20-1 and J is TRBJ2-7, with D possibly TRBD1 on 5 matching bases. Trimming took off 3 bases at V and 5 bases at J, with 11 bases between the two ends. The CDR3 runs to 12 residues. The germline V gene encodes CDR1 DFQATT and CDR2 SNEGSKA (reference sequence). CDR3 in amino acids: CSASSRADEQYF. The CDR3 coding sequence is TGCAGTGCTAGCTCCAGGGCCGACGAGCAGTACTTC.

About this clonotype: The junction departs from germline at one end; a sequencing error may be responsible. The chain joins TRBV9 to TRBJ2-5; D remains unclear. The CDR3 sequence is 14 residues long. Germline V gene data show CDR1 as SGDLS and CDR2 as YYNGEE. The CDR3 loop reads CTSSVGIGRETQYF. CDR3 sequence (DNA): TGTACCAGCAGCGTAGGAATAGGGCGAGAGACCCAGTACTTC.

This clonotype was recorded a few times. This chain joins TRBV12-3 or TRBV12-4 and TRBJ1-6; a possible D gene is TRBD1 (5 bases). CDR3 length: 16 amino acids. The V end was cut by 1 base, the J end by 7 bases, with 14 bases between. DNA for the CDR3: TGTGCCAGCAGTTTAGGATTCCAGGGCCCCAATTCACCCCTCCACTTT. Protein: CASSLGFQGPNSPLHF.

CDR3 region: CSALLGGIRRGEQYF. CDR3 in DNA: TGCAGCGCCCTATTGGGCGGGATAAGAAGAGGCGAGCAGTACTTC. The rearrangement uses TRBV20-1 and TRBJ2-5; tentatively, D is TRBD2 (6 bases). The DNA end is a closer match to TRBJ2-7, so the J assignment may be wrong. The V gene's germline CDR1 is DFQATT and CDR2 SNEGSKA (reference sequence). The CDR3 loop spans 15 amino acids.

The rearrangement uses TRBV12-3 or TRBV12-4 and TRBJ1-5; the match to TRBD1 covers 7 bases. CDR3 size: 14 residues. J lost 4 bases, V lost 5 bases, and 5 bases had no gene match. The CDR3, as DNA: TGTGCCAGCAGTGTTCGACAGGGTAATCAGCCCCAGCATTTT. Translating it yields CASSVRQGNQPQHF.

The chain joins TRBV7-2 to TRBJ2-7, with D perhaps matching TRBD1 (5 bases). The CDR3 is 15 amino acids. V was clipped by 2 bases and J by 1 base, with 12 bases between them. Germline V gene data show CDR1 as SGHTA and CDR2 as FQGNSA. The CDR3 DNA reads TGTGCCAGCAGCTTACCTCAGGGTCGGTCCTACGAGCAGTACTTC. This sequence encodes CASSLPQGRSYEQYF. Full variable domain (outside the CDR3, taken from reference TRBV7-2 and TRBJ2-7): GAGVSQSPSNKVTEKGKDVELRCDPISGHTALYWYRQSLGQGLEFLIYFQGNSAPDKSGLPSDRFSAERTGGSVSTLTIQRTQQEDSAVYLCASSLPQGRSYEQYFGPGTRLTVT.

The genes are TRBV29-1 and TRBJ2-7; D is unclear. Germline CDR1 is SQVTM and CDR2 is ANQGSEA. V lost 5 bases and J 6 bases, leaving 20 bases between the germline ends. The length of the CDR3 is 14 residues. The CDR3 region is CSVSRLQEPSEQYF. CDR3 bases: TGCAGCGTTTCCCGTCTTCAGGAACCAAGCGAGCAGTACTTC.

The chain couples TRBV24-1 to TRBJ2-2, with unresolved D. Germline values: CDR1 KGHDR, CDR2 SFDVKD. The CDR3 has 14 residues. Trimming took off 5 bases at V and 2 bases at J, with 8 bases between the two ends. The CDR3 coding sequence is TGTGCCACCAGTGTGTCTACAAACACCGGGGAGCTGTTTTTT. Amino acid sequence: CATSVSTNTGELFF.

The CDR3 DNA reads as TGCGCCAGCAGAACTCCAGGGAAGAGTGAAAAACTGTTTTTT. Its translation: CASRTPGKSEKLFF. The V call is TRBV4-1, the J call TRBJ1-4; D is perhaps TRBD1 (5 bases). The CDR3 runs 14 residues. V lost 6 bases to trimming and J lost 7 bases, with 15 bases between them. The germline V gene has CDR1 MGHRA and CDR2 YSYEKL.

This sequence joins TRBV5-1 and TRBJ2-7, with TRBD2 matching over 12 bases. Trimming at V came to 4 bases and at J to 4 bases, leaving 9 bases not matched to a gene. Germline V gene data show CDR1 as SGHRS and CDR2 as YFSETQ. This CDR3 comprises 16 residues. The CDR3 DNA reads as TGCGCCAGCAGCCCCGGACTAGCGGGGAGGCCGTACGAGCAGTACTTC. It encodes CASSPGLAGRPYEQYF.

This clonotype has a count of ten or more. This sequence joins TRBV12-3 or TRBV12-4 and TRBJ2-5; D remains ambiguous. Trimming pared 3 bases from V and 5 bases from J, leaving 4 bases between. The CDR3 loop spans 11 amino acids. The CDR3 coding sequence is TGTGCCAGCAGTTTCGGGGAGACCCAGTACTTC. Encoded protein: CASSFGETQYF.

The chain employs TRBV9 and TRBJ1-2; D is perhaps TRBD1 (5 bases). The CDR3 covers 17 residues. The germline V gene has CDR1 SGDLS and CDR2 YYNGEE. V lost 3 bases, J lost 0 bases, and 18 bases lay in between. The CDR3 nucleotides read TGTGCCAGCAGCGGAGGACCTAGGGACTCTTCTAACTATGGCTACACCTTC. Amino acids: CASSGGPRDSSNYGYTF.

This clonotype was counted between two and nine times. In DNA form, the CDR3 reads TGTGCCAGCAGTGACGGGGACAACACTGAAGCTTTCTTT. This encodes CASSDGDNTEAFF. V is TRBV6-4 and J is TRBJ1-1, with D possibly matching TRBD1 (5 bases). The germline V gene encodes CDR1 MRHNA and CDR2 SNTAGT. CDR3 size: 13 residues. Trimming removed 2 bases from V and 2 bases from J, with 6 bases in between.